This TCR beta chain is from a study of Ad26.COV2.S vaccination and SARS-CoV-2 variants. Treatment noted: roughly 18 received Ad26.COV2.S at low or high dose, single or two shots; 5 received placebo; per-sample allocation not given. Vaccine and placebo recipients were sampled on day 63 after the first injection. A Boston adult aged 18-55 years was the donor. Profiled with immunoSEQ multiplex PCR; TCRdb holds only in-frame clones, not every one. The top ten hold 12% of the sample, which has 400,000 to 450,000 clones, 90% seen once. Germline V gene lookup returns CDR1 SNHLY and CDR2 FYNNEI. The length of the CDR3 is 14 residues. Losses at the gene ends were 5 bases for V and 1 base for J; bases not matched to a gene: 3.

This receptor was identified in a person aged 18 to 65 who received the Ad26.COV2.S COVID-19 vaccine or a placebo. The rearrangement uses TRBV2 and TRBJ1-2; 8 bases align to TRBD1. The specimen comprised peripheral blood, sampled in a trial of Ad26.COV2.S vaccine versus placebo. The CDR3 DNA reads TGTGCCAGCAGTAGACAGGGGCTTAACTATGGCTACACCTTC. Translating it yields CASSRQGLNYGYTF. The variable domain in full, with the rest retrieved from reference TRBV2 and TRBJ1-2, is EPEVTQTPSHQVTQMGQEVILRCVPISNHLYFYWYRQILGQKVEFLVSFYNNEISEKSEIFDDQFSVERPDGSNFTLKIRSTKLEDSAMYFCASSRQGLNYGYTFGSGTRLTVV.